These 2 T cell receptor beta chains were all obtained from the same sample, sequenced in a study of blood T cell repertoires in COVID-19. Method: immunoSEQ multiplex PCR; TCRdb's copy keeps in-frame clones and lacks some. Among approximately 67,000 clones listed, around 93% were seen once. Source material: peripheral blood. The source of these receptors is a woman aged 55-69 years with active COVID-19.

The genes are TRBV7-2 and TRBJ2-7, with 7 bases fitting TRBD1. Germline-derived CDR1 and CDR2 are SGHTA and FQGNSA. The CDR3 runs 14 residues. With V trimmed by 1 base and J by 7 bases, 7 bases remained unmatched. This chain's CDR3 is CASSLGQGTREQYF. The CDR3 region has the DNA TGTGCCAGCAGCTTAGGACAGGGTACTAGGGAGCAGTACTTC.

V usage is TRBV4-1 and J usage is TRBJ1-2; no reliable D call. The CDR3 runs to 15 residues. Germline V gene lookup returns CDR1 MGHRA and CDR2 YSYEKL. V was clipped by 0 bases and J by 7 bases, with 15 bases between them. CDR3 amino acids: CASSQEGAYPTGYTF. CDR3 DNA sequence: TGCGCCAGCAGCCAAGAAGGAGCTTACCCGACTGGCTACACCTTC.